Below, 14 T cell receptor beta chains from the same sample are listed, as sequenced in a study of graft-versus-host responses after intestinal transplantation. Some clones are missing from TCRdb's copy, which holds only in-frame ones; the method was immunoSEQ multiplex PCR. The sample has fewer than 25,000 clones, approximately 60% seen once; the top ten hold over 1%. The starting material was alloreactive CD4+ T cells from a mixed lymphocyte reaction culture, obtained before intestinal transplant. Subset in this sample: CFSE-low proliferating T cells sorted from approximately 6-day pre-transplant mixed lymphocyte reaction (GvH or HvG direction). These receptors were obtained from a human patient who received an intestinal transplant.

The chain employs TRBV2 and TRBJ2-5; 11 bases fit TRBD2. In germline, CDR1 is SNHLY, CDR2 FYNNEI. With 5 bases clipped from V and 5 bases from J, the junction kept 4 bases outside the gene matches. The CDR3 spans 14 residues. The CDR3 DNA follows: TGTGCCAGCAGTTGGTCTAGCGGGAGGGAGACCCAGTACTTC. This encodes CASSWSSGRETQYF.

The CDR3 here is CASSLLGQGMAGELFF. CDR3 in DNA: TGTGCCAGCAGCTTACTGGGACAGGGAATGGCCGGGGAGCTGTTTTTT. The chain is built from TRBV5-5 and TRBJ2-2, with TRBD1 matching over 9 bases. This CDR3 region has 16 residues. The germline V gene encodes CDR1 SGHKS and CDR2 YYEKEE (reference sequence). J lost 6 bases, V lost 2 bases, and 8 bases had no gene match.

In this sample, this clone turned up a few times. The chain has TRBV29-1 and TRBJ1-1, with no clear D. Per germline, CDR1 SQVTM and CDR2 ANQGSEA. The CDR3 covers 11 residues. V was cut by 4 bases and J by 8 bases, with 11 bases left in between. CDR3 DNA sequence: TGCAGCGTTGTCGTCCAGAAGGAAGCTTTCTTT. Encoded protein: CSVVVQKEAFF.

This chain uses TRBV28 with TRBJ1-1, with D maybe TRBD1 (6 bases). The CDR3 covers 15 residues. The ends were cut back, 3 bases at V and 3 bases at J, with 14 bases in the middle. Germline CDR1 and CDR2: MDHEN and SYDVKM. The CDR3 protein is CASSLRQGHYTEAFF. CDR3 sequence (DNA): TGTGCCAGCAGTTTGAGGCAGGGGCACTACACTGAAGCTTTCTTT.

The V gene is TRBV9, the J gene TRBJ2-2; a weak D match, TRBD1 (6 bases). V gave up 3 bases and J gave up 8 bases, with 11 bases separating them. Germline lookup yields CDR1 SGDLS and CDR2 YYNGEE. CDR3 size: 13 residues. The CDR3 coding sequence is TGTGCCAGCAGCGGACAGGTCCTAGGGGAGCTGTTTTTT. This encodes CASSGQVLGELFF.

Only a few counts were recorded for this clone. The rearrangement links TRBV4-2 to TRBJ2-1; 8 nucleotides line up with TRBD2. Trimming removed 4 bases from V and 6 bases from J; junction bases left unmatched: 11. The CDR3 consists of 16 residues. The germline CDR1 and CDR2 sequences are LGHNA and YNFKEQ. The CDR3 coding sequence is TGTGCCAGCAGCCCCTGGGGAGCGGGAGATCGCAATGAGCAGTTCTTC. Protein sequence: CASSPWGAGDRNEQFF.

The chain carries TRBV5-5 and TRBJ2-5; 10 nucleotides line up with TRBD1. TRBJ2-7 matches the DNA end more closely, so the J call is doubtful. The V gene's germline CDR1 is SGHKS and CDR2 YYEKEE (reference sequence). The length of the CDR3 is 15 residues. CDR3 in amino acids: CASSFRTGGTYEQYF. The CDR3 nucleotides are TGTGCCAGCAGCTTCCGGACAGGGGGAACCTACGAGCAGTACTTC.

The genes are TRBV6-1 and TRBJ1-5, with TRBD1 as a possible D gene (6 bases). CDR3 length: 14 amino acids. V lost 6 bases and J lost 4, with 13 bases in between. Germline CDR1 MNHNS, CDR2 SASEGT. For the CDR3, the DNA is TGTGCCAGCAGCTACAGGGTCGGAAATCAGCCCCAGCATTTT. Protein sequence: CASSYRVGNQPQHF.

V is TRBV9 and J is TRBJ2-5, with 7 bases aligning to TRBD1. V lost 4 bases to trimming and J lost 2 bases; unmatched junction nucleotides: 8. Germline V gene lookup returns CDR1 SGDLS and CDR2 YYNGEE. The CDR3 has 15 residues. As DNA, the CDR3 is TGTGCCAGCAGCATCTACAGGGGTATACAAGAGACCCAGTACTTC. Translating it yields CASSIYRGIQETQYF.

The V gene is TRBV7-2, the J gene TRBJ2-1; 11 bases align to TRBD2. J gave up 0 bases and V 5 bases, and 6 bases lay outside the gene matches. The germline V gene encodes CDR1 SGHTA and CDR2 FQGNSA. The CDR3 is 17 residues long. DNA of the CDR3: TGTGCCAGCAGCCCCCCCGGACTAGCGGGCTCCTACAATGAGCAGTTCTTC. This sequence encodes CASSPPGLAGSYNEQFF.

J is TRBJ2-5 and V is TRBV6-5, with 7 bases fitting TRBD1. The CDR3 loop spans 14 amino acids. The junction had 6 bases not matched to a gene; V was cut back by 4 bases and J by 4 bases. Germline lookup yields CDR1 MNHEY and CDR2 SVGAGI. The chain's CDR3 is CASSSLQGRETQYF. DNA of the CDR3: TGTGCCAGCAGTTCTCTACAGGGGCGAGAGACCCAGTACTTC.

This chain uses TRBV21-1 with TRBJ1-1. TRBV21-1 is marked as a pseudogene. This CDR3 comprises 22 residues. CDR3 sequence (DNA): TGTGCCAGCAGCAAAAAGACCCGGGGGGGACGGGGCCGAAATGGATCCCACACTGAAGCTTTCTTT. It yields the protein CASSKKTRGGRGRNGSHTEAFF.

The genes are TRBV5-4 and TRBJ2-3; D uncertain. Trimming stripped 1 base from V and 2 bases from J, with 11 bases between. This CDR3 is 15 amino acids long. CDR1 is SGHNT, CDR2 YYREEE, per germline (reference sequence). This CDR3 is CASSLRSLFTDTQYF. CDR3 in DNA: TGTGCCAGCAGCTTGCGGTCGCTCTTCACAGATACGCAGTATTTT.

V gene TRBV6-1 combines with J gene TRBJ1-1; D might be TRBD1 (6 bases). There are 14 residues in the CDR3. V lost 6 bases and J 9 bases, leaving 20 bases between the germline ends. CDR1 and CDR2 (germline): MNHNS, SASEGT. The CDR3 sequence: CASRPATGIGKAFF. DNA of the CDR3: TGTGCCAGCAGACCCGCCACAGGGATTGGCAAAGCTTTCTTT.